These 29 T cell receptor beta chains were all obtained from the same sample, sequenced in a study of cytomegalovirus exposure and HLA in healthy donors. The PCR had 60 Vbeta and 13 Jbeta primers. The protocol was immunoSEQ multiplex PCR, while the TCRdb copy is restricted to in-frame clones and leaves out a portion. The repertoire holds fewer than 100,000 clones, with 65% to 80% as singletons. Input material: PBMCs. These receptors all come from a man aged 55 to 69 in good health and CMV-seropositive.

The J gene is TRBJ1-4, the V gene TRBV2, with D tentatively TRBD1 (6 bases). CDR1 and CDR2 from the germline V gene are SNHLY and FYNNEI. The CDR3 loop spans 15 amino acids. Trimming left V 4 bases short and J 3 bases short, with 12 bases between. The CDR3, as DNA: TGTGCCAGCAGTGTCGGCCAGGGGCCTAATGAAAAACTGTTTTTT. Protein sequence: CASSVGQGPNEKLFF.

The chain links TRBV4-1 to TRBJ1-6, with D possibly TRBD1 on 6 matching bases. The CDR3 runs 14 residues. The germline gives CDR1 MGHRA, CDR2 YSYEKL. V dropped 0 bases and J dropped 7 bases, with 7 bases sitting between them. The CDR3 spells CASSQERGNSPLHF. Written as DNA, the CDR3 is TGCGCCAGCAGCCAAGAAAGGGGGAATTCACCCCTCCACTTT.

The rearrangement joins TRBV6-6 to TRBJ2-3, with 12 positions matching TRBD1. The germline V gene encodes CDR1 MNHNY and CDR2 SVGAGI (reference sequence). This CDR3 is 16 amino acids long. The V segment lost 7 bases and the J segment 4 bases; nucleotides outside the gene matches: 9. CDR3 in amino acids: CASTLGGTGGSDTQYF. The CDR3 coding sequence is TGTGCCAGCACCCTCGGAGGGACAGGGGGCTCAGATACGCAGTATTTT.

On this clone: This specimen includes other DNA sequences encoding the same CDR3. The rearrangement uses TRBV6-1 and TRBJ2-7, with TRBD1 matching 7 bases. The CDR3 spans 14 residues. Germline values: CDR1 MNHNS, CDR2 SASEGT. Losses at the gene ends were 0 bases for V and 4 bases for J; bases not matched to a gene: 3. The CDR3 nucleotides are TGTGCCAGCAGTGAAGCAGGGACAGAGTACGAGCAGTACTTC. Its protein is CASSEAGTEYEQYF.

This chain connects TRBV5-4 to TRBJ1-2, with D perhaps matching TRBD1 (6 bases). CDR3 size: 14 residues. The V gene's germline CDR1 is SGHNT and CDR2 YYREEE (reference sequence). The V and J ends lost 0 bases and 8 bases respectively, with 14 bases between them. CDR3 sequence (DNA): TGTGCCAGCAGCTTGGGGCAGGGGAGGGTCGGCTACACCTTC. Translating it yields CASSLGQGRVGYTF.

This clone came up a few times. The chain links TRBV7-3 to TRBJ1-2; 10 bases fit TRBD1. In germline, CDR1 is SGHTA, CDR2 FQGTGA. This CDR3 has 13 residues. V was clipped by 3 bases and J by 8 bases; unmatched bases: 3. The CDR3 region has the DNA TGTGCCAGCAGCTTCGGGACAGGGGACGGCTACACCTTC. Protein product: CASSFGTGDGYTF.

The genes are TRBV6-5 and TRBJ1-5, with D perhaps matching TRBD1 (6 bases). This CDR3 has 15 residues. Looked up from germline, CDR1 is MNHEY and CDR2 is SVGAGI. The V end was cut by 4 bases, the J end by 1 base, with 11 bases between. Written as DNA, the CDR3 is TGTGCCAGCAGTTTCATGGGGGCGAGCAATCAGCCCCAGCATTTT. Amino acids: CASSFMGASNQPQHF.

The chain employs TRBV30 and TRBJ1-5, with D perhaps matching TRBD1 (5 bases). CDR1 and CDR2 (germline): GTSNPN, SVGIG (reference sequence). V lost 4 bases and J 3 bases, leaving 10 bases between the germline ends. The CDR3 extends over 13 amino acids. CDR3 amino acids: CAWNRGVNQPQHF. CDR3 in DNA: TGTGCCTGGAATCGGGGGGTCAATCAGCCCCAGCATTTT.

The V call is TRBV10-3, the J call TRBJ2-7; 9 nucleotides align to TRBD1. Trimming cost V 0 bases and J 4 bases; bases outside gene matches: 7. The V gene's germline CDR1 is ENHRY and CDR2 SYGVKD. The CDR3 runs 16 residues. The CDR3 reads CAISESKTGGRYEQYF. The CDR3 DNA follows: TGTGCCATCAGTGAGTCTAAGACAGGGGGACGTTACGAGCAGTACTTC.

The sample holds one count of this clone. V usage is TRBV19 and J usage is TRBJ1-2; D may be TRBD1 (5 bases). The germline V gene encodes CDR1 LNHDA and CDR2 SQIVND (reference sequence). CDR3 length equals 10 residues. V shed 7 bases and J shed 7 bases, with 7 bases lying between them. Written as DNA, the CDR3 is TGTGCCAGTAAAGGGGTTGGCTACACCTTC. Its translation: CASKGVGYTF.

The J gene is TRBJ2-7, the V gene TRBV4-2; a possible D gene is TRBD1 (5 bases). The CDR3 extends over 13 amino acids. V was pared by 6 bases and J by 0 bases, with 9 bases between. Per germline, CDR1 LGHNA and CDR2 YNFKEQ. The DNA of the CDR3 is TGTGCCAGCAGTCAGGGTCTCTCCTACGAGCAGTACTTC. Its translation is CASSQGLSYEQYF.

The chain has TRBV2 and TRBJ2-7; 7 nucleotides line up with TRBD1. CDR3 length: 12 residues. Germline-derived CDR1 and CDR2 are SNHLY and FYNNEI. V gave up 7 bases and J gave up 3 bases; unmatched junction bases: 3. In nucleotides, the CDR3 is TGTGCCAGCAAGGGGACAGACTACGAGCAGTACTTC. Encoded protein: CASKGTDYEQYF.

The J gene is TRBJ2-3, the V gene TRBV6-5; 8 bases are a match to TRBD2. Trimming took 1 base from V and 2 from J; bases not matched to a gene: 5. This CDR3 spans 16 amino acids. In germline, CDR1 is MNHEY, CDR2 SVGAGI. CDR3 residues: CASSYFAGGATDTQYF. The CDR3 region has the DNA TGTGCCAGCAGTTACTTCGCGGGGGGAGCCACAGATACGCAGTATTTT.

The chain uses TRBV19 and TRBJ1-5; 9 nucleotides line up with TRBD1. Germline CDR1 is LNHDA and CDR2 is SQIVND (reference sequence). The CDR3 length is 13 residues. Losses at the gene ends were 7 bases for V and 5 bases for J; bases not matched to a gene: 3. The CDR3 DNA follows: TGTGCCAGTAACAGGGGGCAGTATCAGCCCCAGCATTTT. It yields the protein CASNRGQYQPQHF.

In its sample, this clone was seen a few times. The chain recombines TRBV27 with TRBJ1-1; 7 nucleotides agree with TRBD1. Losses at the gene ends were 5 bases for V and 5 bases for J; bases not matched to a gene: 11. The CDR3 runs to 15 residues. Germline lookup yields CDR1 MNHEY and CDR2 SMNVEV (reference sequence). CDR3 nucleotide sequence: TGTGCCAGCAGTCCGCGACAGGGAAGGGGAACTGAAGCTTTCTTT. It translates to CASSPRQGRGTEAFF.

The chain recombines TRBV18 with TRBJ1-5; unclear D gene. CDR1 and CDR2 from the germline V gene are KGHSH and LQKENI. The CDR3 is 14 residues long. V gave up 2 bases and J gave up 9 bases, with 14 bases separating them. CDR3 DNA sequence: TGTGCCAGCTCACCAACTACGGAAGTAGGGCCCCAGCATTTT. This codes for CASSPTTEVGPQHF.

This CDR3 is CASSWGDTEAFF. The CDR3 region has the DNA TGTGCCAGCAGCTGGGGGGACACTGAAGCTTTCTTT. The V call is TRBV11-1, the J call TRBJ1-1, with D perhaps TRBD1 (5 bases). Deletions cut 4 bases from V and 3 bases from J, with 6 bases between. From germline, CDR1 is SGHAT and CDR2 FQDESV (reference sequence). This CDR3 region has 12 residues.

The V call is TRBV9, the J call TRBJ2-7; 7 bases fit TRBD1. V was pared by 4 bases and J by 4 bases, with 11 bases of the junction left unmatched. Germline values: CDR1 SGDLS, CDR2 YYNGEE. This CDR3 is 15 amino acids long. CDR3 loop: CASSLRQGLSYEQYF. The CDR3 DNA is TGTGCCAGCAGCCTGAGACAGGGTCTTTCGTACGAGCAGTACTTC.

V gene TRBV7-9 combines with J gene TRBJ1-2; possibly TRBD1 for D (5 bases). V lost 4 bases and J 9 bases, leaving 18 bases between the germline ends. This CDR3 region has 14 residues. Per germline, CDR1 SEHNR and CDR2 FQNEAQ (reference sequence). Here the CDR3 DNA reads TGTGCCAGCAGCTCATCCGGCAGGGTCATTAGCTACACCTTC. Its protein is CASSSSGRVISYTF.

This chain joins TRBV9 and TRBJ1-1; D might be TRBD1 (6 bases). Trimming took 0 bases from V and 0 from J, leaving 9 bases between them. The CDR3 runs to 15 residues. CDR1 and CDR2 from the germline V gene are SGDLS and YYNGEE. The CDR3 DNA sequence: TGTGCCAGCAGCGTAGGGGGGCTGATGAACACTGAAGCTTTCTTT. Its translation is CASSVGGLMNTEAFF.

The chain carries TRBV6-5 and TRBJ1-4; D unclear. This CDR3 comprises 16 residues. With 2 bases removed from V and 3 bases from J, the gap between germline ends came to 13 bases. Germline CDR1 and CDR2: MNHEY and SVGAGI. CDR3 DNA sequence: TGTGCCAGCAGTTACAGCGGGGTGGGTGCTAATGAAAAACTGTTTTTT. As protein: CASSYSGVGANEKLFF.

J is TRBJ2-1 and V is TRBV27; 10 nucleotides align to TRBD2. After removal of 5 bases from V and 4 bases from J, the junction contained 2 bases not matched to a gene. The CDR3 covers 14 residues. From germline, CDR1 is MNHEY and CDR2 SMNVEV (reference sequence). The DNA for the CDR3 is TGTGCCAGCAGTACTAGCGGGGCTTACAATGAGCAGTTCTTC. It translates to CASSTSGAYNEQFF.

V usage is TRBV19 and J usage is TRBJ1-3; TRBD1 might be the D (6 bases). CDR1 is LNHDA, CDR2 SQIVND, per germline (reference sequence). This CDR3 is built from 16 residues. Trimming stripped 1 base from V and 3 bases from J, with 13 bases between. CDR3 DNA: TGTGCCAGTAGTATAGTCGGACAGCCAGGTGGAAACACCATATATTTT. This gives the protein CASSIVGQPGGNTIYF.

This chain uses TRBV30 with TRBJ2-2, with 8 nucleotides matching TRBD2. This CDR3 comprises 13 residues. V shed 6 bases and J 4 bases; nucleotides not matched to a gene: 4. The germline CDR1 and CDR2 sequences are GTSNPN and SVGIG (reference sequence). The CDR3 coding sequence is TGTGCCTGTCGCCGGGGGGGCACCGGGGAGCTGTTTTTT. Its translation: CACRRGGTGELFF.

The J gene is TRBJ2-7, the V gene TRBV18; 7 bases line up with TRBD2. CDR3 size: 14 residues. V trimming: 2 bases; J trimming: 2 bases; junction bases outside the gene matches: 3. Germline V lookup: CDR1 KGHSH, CDR2 LQKENI. The DNA of the CDR3 is TGTGCCAGCTCACCAGCGGGGGACCCCTACGAGCAGTACTTC. Translating it yields CASSPAGDPYEQYF.

The CDR3 protein is CASSVGLASTDTQYF. The CDR3 bases are TGTGCCAGCAGCGTAGGACTAGCCAGCACAGATACGCAGTATTTT. This chain joins TRBV9 and TRBJ2-3; 7 nucleotides align to TRBD2. Trimming cost V 0 bases and J 0 bases; bases outside gene matches: 1. Germline CDR1 is SGDLS and CDR2 is YYNGEE. The CDR3 has 15 residues.

There are a few counts of this clone. The chain combines TRBV7-9 with TRBJ1-1, with 8 positions matching TRBD1. With 0 bases clipped from V and 3 bases from J, the junction kept 6 bases outside the gene matches. CDR1 SEHNR and CDR2 FQNEAQ come from the germline V gene (reference sequence). CDR3 length equals 16 residues. CDR3 DNA sequence: TGTGCCAGCAGCTTAGCGGACAGGGTAAGGGACACTGAAGCTTTCTTT. Its translation is CASSLADRVRDTEAFF.

The chain employs TRBV18 and TRBJ1-5; 9 bases agree with TRBD1. V shed 3 bases and J 5 bases; nucleotides not matched to a gene: 5. Germline CDR1 is KGHSH and CDR2 is LQKENI. There are 15 residues in the CDR3. CDR3 sequence: CASSPGQGDHQPQHF. CDR3 in DNA: TGTGCCAGCTCACCGGGACAGGGCGACCATCAGCCCCAGCATTTT.

This CDR3 is CASSRQDRVEAGELFF. The CDR3 bases are TGTGCCAGCAGCCGACAGGACAGGGTGGAAGCCGGGGAGCTGTTTTTT. The chain joins TRBV7-8 to TRBJ2-2; 8 nucleotides align to TRBD1. The CDR3 covers 16 residues. Germline V gives CDR1 SGHVS, CDR2 FQNEAQ. The ends lost 5 bases at V and 6 bases at J; junction bases unmatched: 11.